This T cell receptor (beta chain) came from a study of T cells after yellow fever vaccination. This clonotype has ten or more counts. TCRdb used MiXCR to reprocess the 5' RACE reads, holding one entry per CDR3 protein. The sample lists more than 200,000 distinct CDR3 sequences, approximately 3.8% occurring once. The TCR originated in a man aged 18 to 30 who received the YFV17D yellow fever vaccine. The sample in question was PBMCs, obtained 15 days after the yellow fever booster vaccination.

The CDR3 region has the DNA TGCAGCGTGGACCGCCGGGGGGCCGTCTACAATGAGCAGTTCTTC. This sequence encodes CSVDRRGAVYNEQFF. The chain has TRBV29-1 and TRBJ2-1; D perhaps matches TRBD2 (7 bases). The germline V gene has CDR1 SQVTM and CDR2 ANQGSEA. V gave up 6 bases and J gave up 3 bases, with 18 bases separating them. This CDR3 is 15 amino acids long.